The T cell receptor beta chain under discussion was sequenced for a study of T cell clonality in common variable immunodeficiency. This clone was picked up a small number of times. At one of its ends the junction is not consistent with the germline gene, which may arise from a read error. The observed sequence ends 3 residues before the CDR3 terminus, with the missing tail filled in from the germline J gene. Some clones are missing from TCRdb's copy, which holds only in-frame ones; the method was immunoSEQ multiplex PCR. This repertoire lists roughly 42,000 clones without singletons; roughly 2.9% sits in the top ten. Heparinized whole blood, about 5 to 8.5 ml, came from each donor. Germline values: CDR1 SEHNR, CDR2 FQNEAQ (reference sequence). This CDR3 has 15 residues.

The sequence derives from a person aged 18-69 years in good health. The chain combines TRBV7-9 with TRBJ2-3; 9 bases map to TRBD2. Sequencing input: peripheral blood mononuclear cells. This CDR3 is CASSLVAGAVDAQYF. CDR3 bases read: TGTGCCAGCAGCTTAGTAGCGGGAGCGGTAGATGCG.